These T cell receptor beta chains were read from a single sample in a study of shared T cell receptors in the human thymus. Repertoires were generated with immunoSEQ multiplex PCR, while TCRdb's copy carries only in-frame clones and drops some. The sample yields around 730,000 clones, approximately 85% seen once. This sample was shared with a second study, whose subject was human thymus T cells.

Material: thymocytes. The receptors here all came from a girl in the first two years of life with a congenital heart defect. Both conserved end residues are part of each CDR3. The D gene is left open where the match is weak. Part of the rows lack a size; the others show once, few, many or a class for expanded clones.

j_call v_call clone_size d_call cdr3_aa cdr3_nt
TRBJ1-5 TRBV19 . . CASSIDFGRRGRDQPQHF TGTGCCAGTAGTATCGATTTCGGTCGAAGGGGAAGGGATCAGCCCCAGCATTTT
TRBJ1-2 TRBV5-4 . . CASASSSYGYTF TGTGCCAGCGCGTCGTCGTCCTATGGCTACACCTTC
TRBJ1-5 TRBV5-1 . TRBD1 CASSSGTERNQPQHF TGCGCCAGCAGCTCCGGGACAGAACGCAATCAGCCCCAGCATTTT
TRBJ1-2 TRBV5-6 once . CASSSLLGHFNYGYTF TGTGCCAGCAGCTCCCTACTGGGACACTTTAACTATGGCTACACCTTC
TRBJ2-3 TRBV5-1 . . CASSFLARPNGRDTQYF TGCGCCAGCAGCTTCTTAGCCAGACCGAACGGAAGGGATACGCAGTATTTT
TRBJ2-3 TRBV4-1 . TRBD2 CASSPRDYHTQYF TGCGCCAGCAGCCCTCGGGACTACCATACGCAGTATTTT
TRBJ1-4 TRBV7-4 . . CASSSLPEGLEKLFF TGTGCCAGCAGCTCCCTGCCCGAGGGACTCGAAAAACTGTTTTTT
TRBJ1-1 TRBV6-4 . . CASSDSAVPGGEAFF TGTGCCAGCAGTGACTCAGCTGTTCCCGGGGGTGAAGCTTTCTTT
TRBJ1-2 TRBV4-1 . . CASSTGHLNYGYTF TGCGCCAGCAGCACGGGACACCTTAACTATGGCTACACCTTC
TRBJ2-7 TRBV2 once . CASNKKPRARGEQYF TGTGCCAGCAATAAGAAACCCAGGGCCAGGGGCGAGCAGTACTTC
TRBJ1-1 TRBV5-1 . . CASSLSPGAWNTEAFF TGCGCCAGCAGCTTGAGCCCAGGGGCTTGGAACACTGAAGCTTTCTTT
TRBJ2-7 TRBV5-6 . TRBD1 CASSFGQGRYYEQYF TGTGCCAGCAGCTTCGGACAGGGAAGGTACTACGAGCAGTACTTC
TRBJ1-2 TRBV12-2 . . CASRLEASGRAYGYTF TGTGCAAGTCGCTTAGAAGCGTCTGGCAGGGCCTATGGCTACACCTTC
TRBJ1-1 TRBV11-1 . TRBD1 CASSLPGGLKSEAFF TGTGCCAGCAGTTTGCCAGGGGGCTTAAAATCTGAAGCTTTCTTT
TRBJ2-5 TRBV5-1 once TRBD2 CASSPTAGNLQETQYF TGCGCCAGCAGCCCAACAGCGGGGAACCTCCAAGAGACCCAGTACTTC
TRBJ2-5 TRBV21-1 . . CASSKAGTAETQYF TGTGCCAGCAGCAAAGCCGGGACAGCTGAGACCCAGTACTTC
TRBJ1-1 TRBV28 . . CASSFNADFMNTEAFF TGTGCCAGCAGTTTCAACGCAGATTTCATGAACACTGAAGCTTTCTTT
TRBJ1-2 TRBV10-3 . TRBD1 CAISDKVGTGDLSSYGYTF TGTGCCATCAGTGATAAAGTAGGGACAGGGGATCTCTCAAGCTATGGCTACACCTTC
TRBJ1-2 TRBV6-1 . . CASSEAEAHTF TGTGCCAGCAGTGAAGCGGAGGCACACACCTTC
TRBJ2-7 TRBV11-2 . TRBD1 CASSSHPGQGAHEQYF TGTGCCAGCAGCTCACATCCGGGACAGGGGGCGCATGAGCAGTACTTC
TRBJ2-1 TRBV27 . TRBD1 CASQGQGRSYNEQFF TGTGCCAGCCAGGGACAGGGAAGGTCCTACAATGAGCAGTTCTTC
TRBJ2-7 TRBV6-5 . TRBD1 CASSYSTRTGLYEQYF TGTGCCAGCAGTTACTCGACTCGGACAGGACTCTACGAGCAGTACTTC
TRBJ1-2 TRBV6-1 . . CASSELEGEYGYTF TGTGCCAGCAGTGAACTGGAGGGCGAGTATGGCTACACCTTC
TRBJ1-1 TRBV28 . TRBD1 CASSYFNRAGGPEAFF TGTGCCAGCAGTTACTTTAACAGGGCAGGGGGGCCTGAAGCTTTCTTT
TRBJ2-4 TRBV19 . . CATSIFDGGHIQYF TGTGCCACTAGTATCTTCGATGGAGGACACATTCAGTACTTC
TRBJ2-1 TRBV28 few . CASSFARGKDNEQFF TGTGCCAGCAGTTTTGCCAGGGGAAAGGACAATGAGCAGTTCTTC
TRBJ1-3 TRBV5-6 . . CASSGDRPRNTIYF TGTGCCAGCAGCGGCGACAGGCCCAGAAACACCATATATTTT
TRBJ2-3 TRBV7-7 . TRBD2 CASSFGGAGDTQYF TGTGCCAGCAGCTTCGGGGGGGCGGGAGATACGCAGTATTTT